This is a list of T cell receptor beta chains from one sample in a study of cytomegalovirus exposure and HLA in healthy donors. Profiling relied on immunoSEQ multiplex PCR, and the TCRdb table lists in-frame clones only, not all of them. The sample includes 150,000 to 200,000 clones, roughly 79% of them seen just once. What was sequenced was PBMCs. These receptors all come from a woman aged 40 to 50 in good health and CMV-seronegative. Both conserved end residues are part of each CDR3. A D gene is named only where the DNA matches it firmly. Size is omitted from some rows. Given values are once, few, many or a class for expanded clones.

cdr3_length clone_size d_call j_call v_call cdr3_aa cdr3_nt
12 . . TRBJ2-5 TRBV9 CASSPSEETQYF TGTGCCAGCAGCCCCTCGGAGGAGACCCAGTACTTC
12 . TRBD2 TRBJ2-1 TRBV6-5 CASSLRGDEQFF TGTGCCAGCAGCCTGCGGGGGGATGAGCAGTTCTTC
11 few TRBD1 TRBJ1-4 TRBV20-1 CSGRRGEKLFF TGCAGTGGACGCAGGGGGGAAAAACTGTTTTTT
13 . . TRBJ2-2 TRBV5-1 CASRSEPGGELFF TGCGCCAGCAGGTCGGAGCCGGGCGGGGAGCTGTTTTTT
13 . . TRBJ1-2 TRBV6-1 CASSDWRAGGYTF TGTGCCAGCAGTGACTGGAGGGCAGGGGGCTACACCTTC
12 . TRBD1 TRBJ1-1 TRBV27 CATRDSYTEAFF TGTGCCACAAGGGACAGCTACACTGAAGCTTTCTTT
15 . TRBD1 TRBJ1-5 TRBV30 CAWSPGTGSNQPQHF TGTGCCTGGAGCCCAGGGACAGGGAGCAATCAGCCCCAGCATTTT
14 . TRBD1 TRBJ1-2 TRBV2 CASTPGQGNYGYTF TGTGCCAGCACTCCGGGACAGGGGAACTATGGCTACACCTTC
15 . TRBD1 TRBJ2-1 TRBV7-6 CASSKYRGWGNEQFF TGTGCCAGCAGCAAATACAGGGGATGGGGCAATGAGCAGTTCTTC
12 . . TRBJ1-2 TRBV7-8 CASSSPGYGYTF TGTGCCAGCAGCTCCCCGGGGTACGGCTACACCTTC
17 . . TRBJ2-7 TRBV27 CASSPAPLRVSSYEQYF TGTGCCAGCAGTCCCGCACCCTTACGGGTCAGCTCCTACGAGCAGTACTTC
16 . TRBD2 TRBJ2-3 TRBV10-3 CAISESAGGPPDTQYF TGTGCCATCAGTGAGTCCGCGGGAGGGCCCCCAGATACGCAGTATTTT
13 . . TRBJ2-7 TRBV5-1 CASSLISGYEQYF TGCGCCAGCAGCTTGATCTCGGGCTACGAGCAGTACTTC
14 . TRBD1 TRBJ1-1 TRBV10-3 CAISGQGLVTEAFF TGTGCCATCAGTGGACAGGGGTTAGTTACTGAAGCTTTCTTT
13 . . TRBJ2-3 TRBV10-3 CAISVRERDTQYF TGTGCCATCAGTGTACGGGAGCGGGATACGCAGTATTTT
17 . TRBD2 TRBJ2-3 TRBV5-6 CASSLSLAGGYTDTQYF TGTGCCAGCAGCTTGTCTCTAGCGGGAGGCTACACAGATACGCAGTATTTT
17 few TRBD2 TRBJ2-1 TRBV6-1 CASSEDLAGYMTNEQFF TGTGCCAGCAGTGAAGACCTAGCGGGGTATATGACCAATGAGCAGTTCTTC
16 few TRBD2 TRBJ2-3 TRBV12-5 CASGLALAVSTDTQYF TGTGCTAGTGGTTTGGCCCTAGCGGTAAGCACAGATACGCAGTATTTT